The T cell receptor beta chain described here comes from a study of blood T cell repertoires in COVID-19. Study background: Sample material is recorded as cDNA or gDNA derived from T cells, B-cell-depleted T cells, or PBMCs.

Per the original data handling: Using reference gene primer amplification, nucleated cell counts were estimated. Sequencing was performed with immunoSEQ multiplex PCR; in TCRdb, only in-frame clones are kept and a portion is missing. Clone size and the V and J calls come from that table; the DNA yielded D and trimming. Among about 330,000 clones listed, 87% were seen once. Seattle's enrolled individuals joined amid active infection and were then monitored longitudinally. This CDR3 has 15 amino acids. The germline V gene encodes CDR1 SGHKS and CDR2 YYEKEE (reference sequence). Trimming removed 4 bases from V and 6 bases from J, with 19 bases in between.

The genes are TRBV5-5 and TRBJ1-2, with D possibly matching TRBD1 (6 bases). This TCR derives from a man aged 25 to 40 with COVID-19, enrolled during active disease. The source material was peripheral blood. The CDR3 loop reads CASSPEGVRGHGYTF. CDR3 bases: TGTGCCAGCAGCCCGGAAGGGGTCAGGGGTCATGGCTACACCTTC.